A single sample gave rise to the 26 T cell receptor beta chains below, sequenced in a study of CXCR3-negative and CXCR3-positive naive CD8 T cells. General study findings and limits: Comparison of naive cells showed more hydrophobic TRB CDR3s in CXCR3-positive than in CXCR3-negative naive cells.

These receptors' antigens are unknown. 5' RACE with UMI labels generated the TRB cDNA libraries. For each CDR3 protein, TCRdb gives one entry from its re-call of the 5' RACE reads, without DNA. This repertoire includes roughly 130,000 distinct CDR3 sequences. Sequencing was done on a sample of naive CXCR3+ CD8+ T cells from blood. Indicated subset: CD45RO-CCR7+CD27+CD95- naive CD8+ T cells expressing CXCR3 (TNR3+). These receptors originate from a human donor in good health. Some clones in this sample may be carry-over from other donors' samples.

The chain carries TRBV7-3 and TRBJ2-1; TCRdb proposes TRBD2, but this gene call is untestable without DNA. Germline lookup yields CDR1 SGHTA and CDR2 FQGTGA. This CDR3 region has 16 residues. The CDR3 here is CASSPGLAGLYNEQFF.

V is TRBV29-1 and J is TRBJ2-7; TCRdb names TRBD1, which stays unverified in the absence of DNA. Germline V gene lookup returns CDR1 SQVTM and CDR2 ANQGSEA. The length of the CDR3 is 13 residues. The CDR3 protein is CSVGQGLSYEQYF.

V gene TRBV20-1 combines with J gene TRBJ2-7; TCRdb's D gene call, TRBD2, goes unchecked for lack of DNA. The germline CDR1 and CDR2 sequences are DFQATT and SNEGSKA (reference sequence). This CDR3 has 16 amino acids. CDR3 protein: CSARDWAGTNSYEQYF.

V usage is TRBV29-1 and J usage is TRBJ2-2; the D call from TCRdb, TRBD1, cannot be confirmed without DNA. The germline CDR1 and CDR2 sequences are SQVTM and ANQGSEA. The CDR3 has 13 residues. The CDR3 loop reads CCAWTGNTGELFF.

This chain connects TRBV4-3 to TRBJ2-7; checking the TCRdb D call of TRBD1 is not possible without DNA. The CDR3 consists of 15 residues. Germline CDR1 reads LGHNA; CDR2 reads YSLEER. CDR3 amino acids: CASSQDWGGGGEQYF.

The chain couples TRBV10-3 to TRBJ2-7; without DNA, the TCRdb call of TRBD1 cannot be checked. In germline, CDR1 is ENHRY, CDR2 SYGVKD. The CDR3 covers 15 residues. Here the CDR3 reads CAISEGGQGAYEQYF.

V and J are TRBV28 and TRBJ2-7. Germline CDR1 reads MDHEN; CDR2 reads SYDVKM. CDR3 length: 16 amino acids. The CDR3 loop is CASSLLPIASSYEQYF. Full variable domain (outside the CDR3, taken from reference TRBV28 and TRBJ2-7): DVKVTQSSRYLVKRTGEKVFLECVQDMDHENMFWYRQDPGLGLRLIYFSYDVKMKEKGDIPEGYSVSREKKERFSLILESASTNQTSMYLCASSLLPIASSYEQYFGPGTRLTVT.

The CDR3 loop reads CASSLSLRSSGANVLTF. The chain combines TRBV7-9 with TRBJ2-6. Germline-derived CDR1 and CDR2 are SEHNR and FQNEAQ (reference sequence). CDR3 length equals 17 residues.

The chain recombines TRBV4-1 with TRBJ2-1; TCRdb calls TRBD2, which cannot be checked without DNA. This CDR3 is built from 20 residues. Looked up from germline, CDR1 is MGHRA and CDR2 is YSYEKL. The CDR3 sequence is CASSQDLPSGGYSSYNEQFF.

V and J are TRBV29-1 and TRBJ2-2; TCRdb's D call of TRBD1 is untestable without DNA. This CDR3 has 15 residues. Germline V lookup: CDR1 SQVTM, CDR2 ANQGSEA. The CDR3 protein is CSVRILIQGAGELFF.

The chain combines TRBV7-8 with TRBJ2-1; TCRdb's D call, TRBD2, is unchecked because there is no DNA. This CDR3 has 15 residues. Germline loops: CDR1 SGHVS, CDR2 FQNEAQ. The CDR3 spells CASRAGLGGYNEQFF.

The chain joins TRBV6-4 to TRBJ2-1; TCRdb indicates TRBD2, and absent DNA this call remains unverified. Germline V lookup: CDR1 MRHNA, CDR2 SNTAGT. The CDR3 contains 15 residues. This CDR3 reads CASSPLAGAYNEQFF.

This CDR3 is CASSLEANGETQYF. The chain carries TRBV7-8 and TRBJ2-5. The V gene's germline CDR1 is SGHVS and CDR2 FQNEAQ. The CDR3 has 14 residues.

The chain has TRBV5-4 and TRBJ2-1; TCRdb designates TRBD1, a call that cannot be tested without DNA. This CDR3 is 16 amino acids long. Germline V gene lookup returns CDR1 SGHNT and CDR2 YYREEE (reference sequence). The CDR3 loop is CASSPPGGVSYNEQFF.

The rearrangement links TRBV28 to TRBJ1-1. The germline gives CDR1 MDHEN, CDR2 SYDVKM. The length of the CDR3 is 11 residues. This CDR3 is CASSFHTEAFF.

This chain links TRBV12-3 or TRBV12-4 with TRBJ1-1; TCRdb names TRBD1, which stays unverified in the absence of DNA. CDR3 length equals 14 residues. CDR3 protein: CASSFRQLNTEAFF.

CDR3 residues: CAIRNGVNSPLHF. The V call is TRBV10-3, the J call TRBJ1-6. This CDR3 has 13 amino acids. Germline lookup yields CDR1 ENHRY and CDR2 SYGVKD.

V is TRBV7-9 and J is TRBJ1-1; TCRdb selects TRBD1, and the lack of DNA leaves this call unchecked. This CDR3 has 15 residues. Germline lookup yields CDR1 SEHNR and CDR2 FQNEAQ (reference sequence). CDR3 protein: CASSLGAPGFAEAFF. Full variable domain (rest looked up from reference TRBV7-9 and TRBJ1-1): DTGVSQNPRHKITKRGQNVTFRCDPISEHNRLYWYRQTLGQGPEFLTYFQNEAQLEKSRLLSDRFSAERPKGSFSTLEIQRTEQGDSAMYLCASSLGAPGFAEAFFGQGTRLTVV.

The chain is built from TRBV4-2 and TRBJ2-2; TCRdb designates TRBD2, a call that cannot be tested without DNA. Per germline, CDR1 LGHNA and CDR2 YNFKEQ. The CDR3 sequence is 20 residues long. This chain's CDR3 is CASSQVPLAGGLGNTGELFF.

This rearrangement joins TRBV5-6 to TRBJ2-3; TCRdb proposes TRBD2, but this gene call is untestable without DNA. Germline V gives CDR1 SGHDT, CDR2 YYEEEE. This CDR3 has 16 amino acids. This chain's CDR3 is CASRPTGTSGTDTQYF.

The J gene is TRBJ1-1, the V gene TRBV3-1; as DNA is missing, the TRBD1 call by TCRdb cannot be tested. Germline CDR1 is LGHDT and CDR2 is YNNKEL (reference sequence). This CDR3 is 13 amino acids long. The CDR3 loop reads CASSQGDEEDAFF.

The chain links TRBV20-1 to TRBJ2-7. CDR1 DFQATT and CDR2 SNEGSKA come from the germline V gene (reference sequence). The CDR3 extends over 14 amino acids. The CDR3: CSARDGQATYEQYF.

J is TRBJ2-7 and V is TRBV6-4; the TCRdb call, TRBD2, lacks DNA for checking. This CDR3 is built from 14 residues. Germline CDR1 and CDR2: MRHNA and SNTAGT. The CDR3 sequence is CASILGLVSYEQYF.

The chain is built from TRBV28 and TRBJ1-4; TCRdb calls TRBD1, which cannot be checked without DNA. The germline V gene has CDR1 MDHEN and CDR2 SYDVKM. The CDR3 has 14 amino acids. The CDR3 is CASSLVVGGEKLFF.

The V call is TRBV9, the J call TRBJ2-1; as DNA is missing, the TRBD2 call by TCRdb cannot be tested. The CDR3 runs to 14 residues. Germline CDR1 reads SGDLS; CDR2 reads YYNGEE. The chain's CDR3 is CASSVTGGSSEQYF.

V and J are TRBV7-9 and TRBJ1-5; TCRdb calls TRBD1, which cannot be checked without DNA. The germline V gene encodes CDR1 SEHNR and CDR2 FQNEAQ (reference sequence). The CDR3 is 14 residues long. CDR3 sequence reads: CASSPWVDNQPQHF.